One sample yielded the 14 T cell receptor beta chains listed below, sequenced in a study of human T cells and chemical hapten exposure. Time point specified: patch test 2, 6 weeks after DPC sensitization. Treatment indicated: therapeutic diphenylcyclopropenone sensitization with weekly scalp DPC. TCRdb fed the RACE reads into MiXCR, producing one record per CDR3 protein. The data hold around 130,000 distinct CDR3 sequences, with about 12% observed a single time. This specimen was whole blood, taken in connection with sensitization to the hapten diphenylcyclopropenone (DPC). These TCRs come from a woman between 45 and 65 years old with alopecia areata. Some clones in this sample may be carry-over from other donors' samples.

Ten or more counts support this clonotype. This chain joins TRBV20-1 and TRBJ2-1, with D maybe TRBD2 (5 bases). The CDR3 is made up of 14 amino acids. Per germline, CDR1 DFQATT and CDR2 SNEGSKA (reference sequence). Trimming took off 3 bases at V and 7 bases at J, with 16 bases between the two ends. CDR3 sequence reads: CSASSRGGLNEQFF. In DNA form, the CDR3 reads TGCAGTGCTAGTTCCCGGGGTGGTTTGAATGAGCAGTTCTTC.

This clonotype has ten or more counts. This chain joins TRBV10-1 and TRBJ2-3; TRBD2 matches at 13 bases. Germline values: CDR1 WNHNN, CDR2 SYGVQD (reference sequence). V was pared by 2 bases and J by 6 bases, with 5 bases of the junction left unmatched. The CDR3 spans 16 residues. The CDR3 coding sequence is TGCGCCAGCAGTGAGACCGGACTAGCGGGAGCCGATACGCAGTATTTT. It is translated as CASSETGLAGADTQYF.

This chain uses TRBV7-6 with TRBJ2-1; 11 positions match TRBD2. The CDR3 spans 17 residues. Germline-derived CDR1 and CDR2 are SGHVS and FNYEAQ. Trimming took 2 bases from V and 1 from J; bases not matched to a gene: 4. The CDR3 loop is CASSLTSGGRSYNEQFF. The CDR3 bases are TGTGCCAGCAGCTTAACTAGCGGGGGCAGGTCCTACAATGAGCAGTTCTTC.

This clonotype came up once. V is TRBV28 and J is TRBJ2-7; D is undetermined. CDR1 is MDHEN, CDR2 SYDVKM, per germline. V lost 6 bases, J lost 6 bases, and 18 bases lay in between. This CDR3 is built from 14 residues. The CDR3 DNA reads TGTGCCAGCAGAACCTCCTACTCCTCCACCGAGCAGTACTTC. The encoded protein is CASRTSYSSTEQYF. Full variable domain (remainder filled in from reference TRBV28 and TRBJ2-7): DVKVTQSSRYLVKRTGEKVFLECVQDMDHENMFWYRQDPGLGLRLIYFSYDVKMKEKGDIPEGYSVSREKKERFSLILESASTNQTSMYLCASRTSYSSTEQYFGPGTRLTVT.

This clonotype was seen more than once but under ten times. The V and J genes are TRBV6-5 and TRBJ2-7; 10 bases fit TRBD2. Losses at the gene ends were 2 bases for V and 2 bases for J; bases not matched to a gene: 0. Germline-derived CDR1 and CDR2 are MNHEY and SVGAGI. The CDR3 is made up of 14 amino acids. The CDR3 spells CASSYGTSAYEQYF. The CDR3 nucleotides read TGTGCCAGCAGTTACGGGACTAGCGCCTACGAGCAGTACTTC.

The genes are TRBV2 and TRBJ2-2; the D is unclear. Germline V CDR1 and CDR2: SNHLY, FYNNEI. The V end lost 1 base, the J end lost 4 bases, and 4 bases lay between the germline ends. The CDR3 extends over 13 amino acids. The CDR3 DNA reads TGTGCCAGCAGTGAAGGGTTCACCGGGGAGCTGTTTTTT. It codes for CASSEGFTGELFF.

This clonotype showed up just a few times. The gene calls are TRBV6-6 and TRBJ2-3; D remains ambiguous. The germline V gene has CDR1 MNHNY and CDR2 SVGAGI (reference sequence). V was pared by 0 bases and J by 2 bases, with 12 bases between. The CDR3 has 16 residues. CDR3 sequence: CASSYSTPLFTDTQYF. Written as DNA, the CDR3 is TGTGCCAGCAGTTACTCGACGCCTCTATTCACAGATACGCAGTATTTT.

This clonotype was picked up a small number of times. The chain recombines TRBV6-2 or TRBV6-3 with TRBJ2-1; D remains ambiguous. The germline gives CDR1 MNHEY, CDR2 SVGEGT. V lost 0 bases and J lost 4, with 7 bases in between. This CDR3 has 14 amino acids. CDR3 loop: CASSYSSPYNEQFF. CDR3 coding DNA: TGTGCCAGCAGTTACTCGAGTCCATACAATGAGCAGTTCTTC.

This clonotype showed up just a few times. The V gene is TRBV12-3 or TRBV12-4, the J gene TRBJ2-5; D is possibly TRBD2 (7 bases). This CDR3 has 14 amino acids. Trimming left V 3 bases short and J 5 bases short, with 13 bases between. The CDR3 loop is CASSLGGGHETQYF. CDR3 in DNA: TGTGCCAGCAGTTTGGGAGGGGGGCATGAGACCCAGTACTTC.

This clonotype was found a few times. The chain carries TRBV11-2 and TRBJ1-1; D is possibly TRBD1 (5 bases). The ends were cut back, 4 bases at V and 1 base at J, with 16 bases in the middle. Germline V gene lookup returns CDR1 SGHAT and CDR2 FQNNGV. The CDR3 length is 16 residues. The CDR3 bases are TGTGCCAGCAGCTCGACCGTTCAGGGACCGAACACTGAAGCTTTCTTT. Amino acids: CASSSTVQGPNTEAFF.

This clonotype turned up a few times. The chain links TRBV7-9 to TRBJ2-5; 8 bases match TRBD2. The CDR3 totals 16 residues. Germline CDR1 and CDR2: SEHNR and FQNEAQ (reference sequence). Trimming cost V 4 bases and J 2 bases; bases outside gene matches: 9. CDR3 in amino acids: CASSSWSGSLQETQYF. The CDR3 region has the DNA TGTGCCAGCAGCTCGTGGAGCGGGAGCCTACAAGAGACCCAGTACTTC.

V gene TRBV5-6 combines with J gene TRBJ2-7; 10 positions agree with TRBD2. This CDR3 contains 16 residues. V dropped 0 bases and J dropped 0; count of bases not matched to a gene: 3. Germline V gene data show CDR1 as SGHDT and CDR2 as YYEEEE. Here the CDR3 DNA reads TGTGCCAGCAGCTTGGCCGGACTAGCGGACTCCTACGAGCAGTACTTC. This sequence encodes CASSLAGLADSYEQYF. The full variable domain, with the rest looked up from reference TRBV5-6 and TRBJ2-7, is DAGVTQSPTHLIKTRGQQVTLRCSPKSGHDTVSWYQQALGQGPQFIFQYYEEEERQRGNFPDRFSGHQFPNYSSELNVNALLLGDSALYLCASSLAGLADSYEQYFGPGTRLTVT.

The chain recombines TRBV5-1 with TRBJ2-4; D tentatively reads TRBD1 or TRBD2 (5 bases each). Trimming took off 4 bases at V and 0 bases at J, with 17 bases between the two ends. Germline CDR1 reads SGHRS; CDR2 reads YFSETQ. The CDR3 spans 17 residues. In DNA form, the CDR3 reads TGCGCCAGCAGCCCGGGACGGAGCGAACTAGCCAAAAACATTCAGTACTTC. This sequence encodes CASSPGRSELAKNIQYF.

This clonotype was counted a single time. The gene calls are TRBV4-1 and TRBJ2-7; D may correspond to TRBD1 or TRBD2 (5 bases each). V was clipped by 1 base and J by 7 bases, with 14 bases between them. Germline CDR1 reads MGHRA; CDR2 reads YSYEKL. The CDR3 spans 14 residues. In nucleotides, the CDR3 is TGCGCCAGCAGCCAAGGACTCCCTGGGGGAGAGCAGTACTTC. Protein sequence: CASSQGLPGGEQYF.